The 29 T cell receptor beta chains below come from one sample, sequenced in a study of cytomegalovirus exposure and HLA in healthy donors. PCR used 60 Vbeta primers and 13 Jbeta primers. Assay used: immunoSEQ multiplex PCR; TCRdb lists only in-frame clones, some missing. Of 100,000 to 150,000 clones in the sample, about 73% were seen once. Sequencing used PBMCs. The receptor source for this set is a woman aged 45-65 years in good health and CMV-seropositive.

The chain combines TRBV7-2 with TRBJ1-6; 10 bases are shared with TRBD1. The germline V gene encodes CDR1 SGHTA and CDR2 FQGNSA. V lost 1 base to trimming and J lost 7 bases; unmatched junction nucleotides: 1. The CDR3 length is 15 residues. CDR3 coding DNA: TGTGCCAGCAGCTTAGGGGGACAGGGGAATTCACCCCTCCACTTT. Its translation is CASSLGGQGNSPLHF.

CDR3 sequence (DNA): TGTGCCAGCAGTAGCGTAGGGTCCTACAATGAGCAGTTCTTC. Its translation: CASSSVGSYNEQFF. The rearrangement uses TRBV7-9 and TRBJ2-1; a weak D match, TRBD2 (5 bases). Trimming left V 6 bases short and J 1 base short, with 10 bases between. The CDR3 is 14 amino acids. Germline CDR1 SEHNR, CDR2 FQNEAQ (reference sequence). Looking up the rest from reference TRBV7-9 and TRBJ2-1 gives the full variable domain: DTGVSQNPRHKITKRGQNVTFRCDPISEHNRLYWYRQTLGQGPEFLTYFQNEAQLEKSRLLSDRFSAERPKGSFSTLEIQRTEQGDSAMYLCASSSVGSYNEQFFGPGTRLTVL.

This chain joins TRBV5-6 and TRBJ1-5; D may be TRBD1 (5 bases). Germline loops: CDR1 SGHDT, CDR2 YYEEEE. The V and J ends lost 2 bases and 6 bases respectively, with 12 bases between them. The CDR3 has 14 residues. Here the CDR3 DNA reads TGTGCCAGCAGCTTAGCCGGGGGTCCTCAGCCCCAGCATTTT. The encoded protein is CASSLAGGPQPQHF.

The gene calls are TRBV10-3 and TRBJ1-2, with TRBD1 as a possible D gene (5 bases). The CDR3 spans 14 residues. Germline V gives CDR1 ENHRY, CDR2 SYGVKD. Trimming removed 0 bases at V and 4 bases at J, with 9 bases between. DNA for the CDR3: TGTGCCATCAGTGAGTCGGGGACTGGCTATGGCTACACCTTC. It encodes CAISESGTGYGYTF.

The V call is TRBV7-2, the J call TRBJ2-3, with 7 positions matching TRBD2. The CDR3 totals 14 residues. Per germline, CDR1 SGHTA and CDR2 FQGNSA. The trim removed 5 bases at V and 2 bases at J, leaving 4 bases unmatched. The CDR3 is CASSAQRDTDTQYF. For the CDR3, the DNA is TGTGCCAGCAGCGCTCAGCGGGACACAGATACGCAGTATTTT.

The chain combines TRBV2 with TRBJ2-5; D perhaps matches TRBD1 (5 bases). The V end lost 6 bases, the J end lost 5 bases, and 7 bases lay between the germline ends. The CDR3 is made up of 11 amino acids. Germline assignment: CDR1 SNHLY and CDR2 FYNNEI. CDR3 bases: TGTGCCAGCAGCCCAGGGGAGACCCAGTACTTC. It codes for CASSPGETQYF.

This chain joins TRBV6-6 and TRBJ2-1, with 9 bases identical to TRBD2. There are 15 residues in the CDR3. J gave up 6 bases and V 0 bases, and 3 bases lay outside the gene matches. Germline V lookup: CDR1 MNHNY, CDR2 SVGAGI (reference sequence). In DNA, the CDR3 is TGTGCCAGCAGTTACTCGGCGGGGGGGCGCAATGAGCAGTTCTTC. This gives the protein CASSYSAGGRNEQFF.

J is TRBJ2-3 and V is TRBV6-4, with 7 bases fitting TRBD1. Germline V gives CDR1 MRHNA, CDR2 SNTAGT. V dropped 3 bases and J dropped 3; count of bases not matched to a gene: 9. This CDR3 has 16 amino acids. CDR3 nucleotide sequence: TGTGCCAGCAGTGATGAAGGGGGCCGAGGAACAGATACGCAGTATTTT. This codes for CASSDEGGRGTDTQYF.

This clone was observed a few times. This chain connects TRBV19 to TRBJ1-1; the D is unclear. The CDR3 loop spans 12 amino acids. The V gene's germline CDR1 is LNHDA and CDR2 SQIVND (reference sequence). V was shortened by 3 bases and J by 8 bases, with 10 bases between the two germline ends. The CDR3, as DNA: TGTGCCAGTAGTATTGGCAGGTTGGAAGCTTTCTTT. Its protein is CASSIGRLEAFF.

This chain connects TRBV2 to TRBJ1-1; TRBD1 might be the D (6 bases). This CDR3 spans 14 amino acids. Trimming took off 8 bases at V and 5 bases at J, with 18 bases between the two ends. Germline CDR1 and CDR2: SNHLY and FYNNEI. The CDR3 region is CASSASRGQTEAFF. The CDR3 DNA reads TGTGCCAGCTCGGCTTCCAGGGGACAAACTGAAGCTTTCTTT.

The chain employs TRBV4-3 and TRBJ2-3; TRBD1 is a possible D gene (5 bases). Germline lookup yields CDR1 LGHNA and CDR2 YSLEER. The V gene lost 4 bases and the J gene lost 6 bases, with 17 bases spanning the gap. The CDR3 runs 15 residues. The CDR3 sequence is CASSPGQRRLDTQYF. In DNA form, the CDR3 reads TGCGCCAGCAGCCCCGGACAAAGGCGTCTTGATACGCAGTATTTT.

This chain connects TRBV23-1 to TRBJ2-2, with 13 bases fitting TRBD2. TRBV23-1 is assigned to the ORF class and has an uncertain function. Trimming removed 4 bases from V and 0 bases from J; junction bases left unmatched: 5. This CDR3 comprises 18 residues. The CDR3 spells CASSLRTSGGTNTGELFF. CDR3 in DNA: TGCGCCAGCAGTCTTCGGACTAGCGGGGGCACGAACACCGGGGAGCTGTTTTTT.

V usage is TRBV7-2 and J usage is TRBJ2-7; D is unresolved. The V and J ends lost 5 bases and 7 bases respectively, with 18 bases between them. The CDR3 extends over 14 amino acids. CDR1 is SGHTA, CDR2 FQGNSA, per germline. The CDR3 loop is CASSRTAQAREQYF. CDR3 DNA: TGTGCCAGCAGCCGAACGGCGCAGGCCCGAGAGCAGTACTTC.

The gene calls are TRBV14 and TRBJ1-1; D perhaps matches TRBD1 (6 bases). The CDR3 runs to 14 residues. The V end lost 4 bases, the J end lost 1 base, and 10 bases lay between the germline ends. Looked up from germline, CDR1 is SGHDN and CDR2 is FVKESK. The CDR3 reads CASSRTAGNTEAFF. DNA of the CDR3: TGTGCCAGCAGCCGGACAGCCGGGAACACTGAAGCTTTCTTT.

This clone has just a few counts. J is TRBJ1-2 and V is TRBV5-1; unclear D gene. Germline CDR1 reads SGHRS; CDR2 reads YFSETQ. The length of the CDR3 is 13 residues. V gave up 7 bases and J gave up 2 bases, with 12 bases separating them. As DNA, the CDR3 is TGCGCCAGCGCGGCCCTACTCAACTATGGCTACACCTTC. Its translation: CASAALLNYGYTF.

The chain combines TRBV7-9 with TRBJ2-1, with D possibly TRBD2 on 5 matching bases. Trimming shortened V by 4 bases and J by 6 bases, and 16 bases separated the two germline ends. Germline-derived CDR1 and CDR2 are SEHNR and FQNEAQ (reference sequence). The CDR3 loop spans 15 amino acids. CDR3 loop: CASSSTRGPGNEQFF. CDR3 sequence (DNA): TGTGCCAGCAGCTCTACTCGAGGGCCCGGCAATGAGCAGTTCTTC.

V usage is TRBV2 and J usage is TRBJ2-1; D is ambiguous. The CDR3 is made up of 13 amino acids. The germline V and J ends were trimmed by 6 bases and 0 bases, with 6 bases remaining between them. Germline loops: CDR1 SNHLY, CDR2 FYNNEI. The CDR3 is CASRDSSYNEQFF. The CDR3 coding sequence is TGTGCCAGCAGAGATAGCTCCTACAATGAGCAGTTCTTC.

The chain uses TRBV7-2 and TRBJ2-5; TRBD2 agrees at 8 bases. The CDR3 length is 14 residues. Germline loops: CDR1 SGHTA, CDR2 FQGNSA. V was clipped by 5 bases and J by 5 bases; unmatched bases: 7. The CDR3 is CASSVGAGVETQYF. CDR3 nucleotide sequence: TGTGCCAGCAGCGTGGGAGCGGGGGTGGAGACCCAGTACTTC. The entire variable domain, with the rest obtained from reference TRBV7-2 and TRBJ2-5, is as follows: GAGVSQSPSNKVTEKGKDVELRCDPISGHTALYWYRQSLGQGLEFLIYFQGNSAPDKSGLPSDRFSAERTGGSVSTLTIQRTQQEDSAVYLCASSVGAGVETQYFGPGTRLLVL.

The rearrangement joins TRBV7-9 to TRBJ2-7; D gene unclear. Germline values: CDR1 SEHNR, CDR2 FQNEAQ (reference sequence). The CDR3 consists of 13 residues. Trimming removed 5 bases at V and 3 bases at J, with 11 bases between. The CDR3 sequence: CASSASLRYEQYF. The CDR3 coding sequence is TGTGCCAGCAGCGCCTCTTTGCGCTACGAGCAGTACTTC.

The chain links TRBV18 to TRBJ2-2; perhaps TRBD2 as D (7 bases). The CDR3 loop spans 15 amino acids. Germline V gives CDR1 KGHSH, CDR2 LQKENI. Trimming took off 6 bases at V and 5 bases at J, with 16 bases between the two ends. The CDR3: CASSLRGASTGELFF. In DNA, the CDR3 is TGTGCCAGCTCCCTTCGGGGGGCCAGTACCGGGGAGCTGTTTTTT.

The chain is built from TRBV29-1 and TRBJ1-4; D may be TRBD1 (6 bases). Germline loops: CDR1 SQVTM, CDR2 ANQGSEA. Trimming took 7 bases from V and 8 from J, leaving 17 bases between them. The CDR3 loop spans 13 amino acids. CDR3 bases: TGCAGCGCGAAACAAGGGGGAAACGAAAAACTGTTTTTT. The encoded protein is CSAKQGGNEKLFF.

This chain uses TRBV25-1 with TRBJ1-2; TRBD1 matches 7 bases. This CDR3 region has 14 residues. Germline V CDR1 and CDR2: MGHDK, SYGVNS. V lost 7 bases, J lost 0 bases, and 5 bases stayed unmatched. CDR3 residues: CASMGQGANYGYTF. Here the CDR3 DNA reads TGTGCCAGCATGGGCCAGGGGGCTAACTATGGCTACACCTTC.

Worth noting for this clone: One junction end disagrees with the germline gene, perhaps due to a read error. V and J are TRBV5-1 and TRBJ1-5, with D possibly being TRBD1 (6 bases). The germline V gene has CDR1 SGHRS and CDR2 YFSETQ. The CDR3 length is 15 residues. CDR3 amino acids: CSSSLGGNSNQPQHF. Written as DNA, the CDR3 is TGCTCCAGCAGCTTGGGGGGCAATAGCAATCAGCCCCAGCATTTT.

This rearrangement joins TRBV11-3 to TRBJ2-5, with TRBD2 matching 13 bases. V lost 5 bases to trimming and J lost 5 bases; unmatched junction nucleotides: 8. The CDR3 runs to 16 residues. CDR1 and CDR2 (germline): SGHNT, YENEEA. Here the CDR3 DNA reads TGTGCCAGCAGCCTCGTACTAGCGGGGGGGCCGGAGACCCAGTACTTC. Encoded protein: CASSLVLAGGPETQYF.

This chain uses TRBV5-1 with TRBJ2-1; maybe TRBD2 (6 bases). The germline gives CDR1 SGHRS, CDR2 YFSETQ. CDR3 size: 15 residues. V was cut by 0 bases and J by 5 bases, with 12 bases left in between. CDR3 nucleotides: TGCGCCAGCAGCTTGGTTCACGGGGGAAACAATGAGCAGTTCTTC. It specifies CASSLVHGGNNEQFF.

The chain uses TRBV5-1 and TRBJ2-3; D is undetermined. V lost 4 bases, J lost 0 bases, and 9 bases lay in between. The germline CDR1 and CDR2 sequences are SGHRS and YFSETQ. The CDR3 is 14 residues long. The CDR3 sequence is CASSPEISTDTQYF. The DNA of the CDR3 is TGCGCCAGCAGCCCGGAGATTAGCACAGATACGCAGTATTTT.

The V gene is TRBV5-1, the J gene TRBJ2-3; the match to TRBD2 covers 8 bases. Germline CDR1 and CDR2: SGHRS and YFSETQ. The V and J ends lost 4 bases and 6 bases, in that order; junction bases with no gene match: 4. The CDR3 totals 13 residues. CDR3 DNA: TGCGCCAGCAGCATGGCGGGGGGTGATACGCAGTATTTT. This encodes CASSMAGGDTQYF.

The chain employs TRBV19 and TRBJ2-3, with 7 positions matching TRBD1. Per the germline V gene, CDR1 is LNHDA and CDR2 is SQIVND (reference sequence). After removal of 3 bases from V and 6 bases from J, the junction contained 6 bases not matched to a gene. The CDR3 loop spans 14 amino acids. The CDR3 sequence: CASSMRGRSDTQYF. DNA for the CDR3: TGTGCCAGTAGTATGAGGGGGCGCTCGGATACGCAGTATTTT.

V and J are TRBV9 and TRBJ1-4, with 7 bases fitting TRBD1. CDR1 SGDLS and CDR2 YYNGEE come from the germline V gene. J lost 6 bases, V lost 2 bases, and 4 bases had no gene match. This CDR3 is 14 amino acids long. The CDR3 loop is CASSVDGQDEKLFF. CDR3 DNA: TGTGCCAGCAGCGTCGACGGACAGGATGAAAAACTGTTTTTT.